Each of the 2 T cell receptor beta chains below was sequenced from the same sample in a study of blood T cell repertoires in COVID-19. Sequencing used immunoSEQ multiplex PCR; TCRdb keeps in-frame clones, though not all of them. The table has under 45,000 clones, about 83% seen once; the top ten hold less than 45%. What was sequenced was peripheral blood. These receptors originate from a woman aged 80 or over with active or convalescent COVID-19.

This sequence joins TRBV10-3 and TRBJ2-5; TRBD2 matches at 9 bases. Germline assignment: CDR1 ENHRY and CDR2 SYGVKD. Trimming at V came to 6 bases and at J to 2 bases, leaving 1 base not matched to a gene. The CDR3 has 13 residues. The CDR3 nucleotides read TGTGCCATCAGGACTAGCGGACAAGAGACCCAGTACTTC. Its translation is CAIRTSGQETQYF.

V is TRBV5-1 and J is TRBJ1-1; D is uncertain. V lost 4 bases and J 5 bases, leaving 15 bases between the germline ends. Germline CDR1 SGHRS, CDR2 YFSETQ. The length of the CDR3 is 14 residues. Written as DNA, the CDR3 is TGCGCCAGCAGCGCCGCGCGGGCTGGTACTGAAGCTTTCTTT. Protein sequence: CASSAARAGTEAFF.